This TCR beta chain was observed in a study of identical twins. This CDR3 region has 12 residues. CDR1 SGHRS and CDR2 YFSETQ come from the germline V gene. Between the trimmed V and J ends, which lost 3 bases and 14 bases, there was a span of 15 bases. This clonotype occurred a few times. TCRdb passed the 5' RACE reads through MiXCR, listing each CDR3 protein once. This table holds fewer than 450,000 distinct CDR3 sequences, roughly 10% found once. All donors were healthy Caucasians. This chain links TRBV5-1 with TRBJ2-1, with D tentatively TRBD2 (6 bases). The receptor was derived from a woman aged 50 to 60 in good health. Sequenced sample: naive T cells sorted from blood. The CDR3 here is CASSSGTPAEFF. CDR3 DNA: TGCGCCAGCAGCTCCGGGACTCCGGCGGAGTTCTTC.